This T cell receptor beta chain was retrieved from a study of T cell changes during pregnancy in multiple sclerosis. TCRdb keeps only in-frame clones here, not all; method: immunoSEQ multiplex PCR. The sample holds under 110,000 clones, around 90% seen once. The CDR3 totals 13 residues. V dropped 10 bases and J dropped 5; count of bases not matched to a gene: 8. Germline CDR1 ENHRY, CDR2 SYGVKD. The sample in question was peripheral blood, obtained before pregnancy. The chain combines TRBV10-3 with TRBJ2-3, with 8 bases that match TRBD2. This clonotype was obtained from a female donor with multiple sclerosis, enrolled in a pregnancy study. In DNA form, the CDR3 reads TGTGCCACGGGATTACTAGCGGTAGATACGCAGTATTTT. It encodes CATGLLAVDTQYF.